The 30 T cell receptor beta chains below come from one sample, sequenced in a study of blood T cell repertoires in COVID-19. Clones were sequenced by immunoSEQ multiplex PCR, and TCRdb holds only the in-frame ones, with some missing. The data show 90,000 to 150,000 clones, about 90% seen once. Sequencing was performed on peripheral blood. These receptor sequences come from a woman in her fifties or sixties with active or convalescent COVID-19.

J is TRBJ1-2 and V is TRBV28, with a possible D match to TRBD1 (5 bases). V lost 2 bases and J lost 8, with 15 bases in between. This CDR3 is built from 14 residues. Germline values: CDR1 MDHEN, CDR2 SYDVKM. The chain's CDR3 is CASSLPGGLEGYTF. In DNA, the CDR3 is TGTGCCAGCAGTTTACCGGGGGGTCTGGAGGGCTACACCTTC.

The chain recombines TRBV9 with TRBJ2-3, with 7 bases identical to TRBD2. CDR1 and CDR2 from the germline V gene are SGDLS and YYNGEE. The CDR3 is 14 amino acids. Trimming cost V 9 bases and J 0 bases; bases outside gene matches: 7. CDR3 protein: CATSRGRSTDTQYF. The CDR3 DNA reads TGTGCCACCTCCCGCGGGAGAAGCACAGATACGCAGTATTTT.

The genes are TRBV9 and TRBJ2-7, with D perhaps matching TRBD2 (5 bases). The CDR3 spans 13 residues. Deletions cut 0 bases from V and 2 bases from J, with 6 bases between. Germline V gene data show CDR1 as SGDLS and CDR2 as YYNGEE. As DNA, the CDR3 is TGTGCCAGCAGCGTAGACGGGGCCTACGAGCAGTACTTC. Its protein product is CASSVDGAYEQYF.

This clone was counted once. The CDR3 sequence: CASSRTRSSYNEQFF. As DNA, the CDR3 is TGTGCCAGCAGCCGAACTAGAAGCTCCTACAATGAGCAGTTCTTC. V gene TRBV5-4 combines with J gene TRBJ2-1; perhaps TRBD2 as D (5 bases). Looked up from germline, CDR1 is SGHNT and CDR2 is YYREEE (reference sequence). The CDR3 has 15 amino acids. V was clipped by 4 bases and J by 0 bases, with 11 bases between them.

The gene calls are TRBV7-6 and TRBJ2-2; 7 nucleotides agree with TRBD1. The CDR3 has 15 residues. Germline loops: CDR1 SGHVS, CDR2 FNYEAQ. V lost 1 base and J lost 2; bases outside the gene matches: 1. CDR3: CASSLGDSNTGELFF. Written as DNA, the CDR3 is TGTGCCAGCAGCTTAGGGGACAGCAACACCGGGGAGCTGTTTTTT.

The chain joins TRBV2 to TRBJ1-3; D gene unclear. The CDR3 runs 12 residues. CDR1 and CDR2 from the germline V gene are SNHLY and FYNNEI. V was trimmed by 5 bases and J by 3 bases, leaving 5 bases between them. The CDR3 protein is CASSPFGNTIYF. The CDR3 DNA is TGTGCCAGCAGTCCTTTTGGAAACACCATATATTTT.

This chain uses TRBV28 with TRBJ2-7; TRBD2 agrees at 7 bases. The V gene's germline CDR1 is MDHEN and CDR2 SYDVKM. The CDR3 covers 16 residues. The J segment lost 0 bases and the V segment lost 4 bases, leaving 9 bases of the junction unmatched. The CDR3 sequence: CASSSTGRAYSYEQYF. The CDR3 DNA sequence: TGTGCCAGCAGTTCCACGGGGAGGGCCTACTCCTACGAGCAGTACTTC.

CDR3 protein: CASSQRSPEGLFF. Written as DNA, the CDR3 is TGTGCCAGCAGCCAAAGGTCGCCGGAGGGTCTTTTCTTT. The chain is built from TRBV3-1 (or the pseudogene TRBV3-2) and TRBJ1-1; no clear D. This CDR3 is 13 amino acids long. The ends were cut back, 2 bases at V and 13 bases at J, with 17 bases in the middle. CDR1 and CDR2 from the germline V gene are LGHDT and YNNKEL (reference sequence).

CDR3 bases: TGTGCCAGCAGCTTGGCCGGGGTAGTGGGGCAGTTCTTC. Translation gives CASSLAGVVGQFF. The V and J genes are TRBV5-4 and TRBJ2-1; tentatively, D is TRBD2 (5 bases). CDR3 length: 13 residues. Trimming stripped 0 bases from V and 12 bases from J, with 13 bases between. In germline, CDR1 is SGHNT, CDR2 YYREEE (reference sequence). The full variable domain, rest sourced from reference TRBV5-4 and TRBJ2-1, is ETGVTQSPTHLIKTRGQQVTLRCSSQSGHNTVSWYQQALGQGPQFIFQYYREEENGRGNFPPRFSGLQFPNYSSELNVNALELDDSALYLCASSLAGVVGQFFGPGTRLTVL.

The chain has TRBV4-2 and TRBJ2-7; D ambiguous. Germline V gives CDR1 LGHNA, CDR2 YNFKEQ. V lost 0 bases to trimming and J lost 6 bases, with 12 bases between them. The CDR3 is 14 residues long. CDR3 in amino acids: CASSQDARHTEQYF. The CDR3 nucleotides read TGTGCCAGCAGCCAAGATGCGAGACATACCGAGCAGTACTTC.

With regard to this clone: One end of the junction varies from germline; a read error may be responsible. This chain links TRBV7-7 with TRBJ2-2, with TRBD2 identical over 8 bases. Germline V gene data show CDR1 as SSHAT and CDR2 as FNYEAQ (reference sequence). CDR3 length: 15 residues. The CDR3 sequence is CASRMGLDHTGELFF. CDR3 sequence (DNA): TGTGCTAGCAGAATGGGACTAGATCACACCGGGGAGCTGTTTTTT.

The gene calls are TRBV18 and TRBJ1-2; D gene uncertain. The CDR3 extends over 12 amino acids. The germline V gene encodes CDR1 KGHSH and CDR2 LQKENI. V was clipped by 2 bases and J by 8 bases, with 9 bases between them. CDR3 DNA sequence: TGTGCCAGCTCACCATCCGGGGAGGGCTACACCTTC. It specifies CASSPSGEGYTF.

This sequence joins TRBV15 and TRBJ2-3; D gene uncertain. Germline CDR1 reads LNHNV; CDR2 reads YYDKDF (reference sequence). V was cut by 5 bases and J by 5 bases, with 11 bases left in between. The CDR3 contains 13 residues. CDR3 sequence reads: CATSLSQRDTQYF. CDR3 nucleotides: TGTGCCACCAGCTTAAGCCAAAGAGATACGCAGTATTTT.

V usage is TRBV7-2 and J usage is TRBJ1-2; 10 bases map to TRBD1. This CDR3 is 15 amino acids long. V shed 5 bases and J 7 bases; nucleotides not matched to a gene: 10. Germline loops: CDR1 SGHTA, CDR2 FQGNSA. The DNA for the CDR3 is TGTGCCAGCAGCCCCGGGACAGGGGATACTGGTGGCTACACCTTC. It translates to CASSPGTGDTGGYTF.

V and J are TRBV7-2 and TRBJ2-5, with 7 bases that match TRBD2. The CDR3 has 14 residues. The trim removed 2 bases at V and 7 bases at J, leaving 7 bases unmatched. In germline, CDR1 is SGHTA, CDR2 FQGNSA. The CDR3 spells CASSLSGWGGTQYF. DNA of the CDR3: TGTGCCAGCAGCTTAAGCGGTTGGGGGGGGACCCAGTACTTC.

The chain carries TRBV27 and TRBJ2-6; D call uncertain. There are 19 residues in the CDR3. Germline lookup yields CDR1 MNHEY and CDR2 SMNVEV (reference sequence). V was cut by 5 bases and J by 1 base, with 21 bases left in between. The CDR3 DNA follows: TGTGCCAGCAGTCCCAGGTTGACCTTTTTAGAATCTGGGGCCAACGTCCTGACTTTC. Its protein is CASSPRLTFLESGANVLTF.

V gene TRBV27 combines with J gene TRBJ2-7; TRBD2 is a possible D gene (6 bases). CDR1 is MNHEY, CDR2 SMNVEV, per germline (reference sequence). The ends were cut back, 2 bases at V and 7 bases at J, with 9 bases in the middle. The CDR3 consists of 12 residues. The CDR3 region has the DNA TGTGCCAGCAGTTTAGACCGGGGGGAGCAGTACTTC. It translates to CASSLDRGEQYF.

The chain uses TRBV30 and TRBJ1-6, with D tentatively TRBD1 (5 bases). V was shortened by 1 base and J by 7 bases, with 8 bases between the two germline ends. CDR1 and CDR2 from the germline V gene are GTSNPN and SVGIG (reference sequence). This CDR3 is 13 amino acids long. The DNA of the CDR3 is TGTGCCTGGAGTGGACAGAGCAATTCACCCCTCCACTTT. Its protein product is CAWSGQSNSPLHF.

In this sample, this clone turned up once. V usage is TRBV19 and J usage is TRBJ2-7; 7 bases are shared with TRBD1. This CDR3 is 14 amino acids long. Trimming at V came to 5 bases and at J to 3 bases, leaving 7 bases not matched to a gene. Germline CDR1 and CDR2: LNHDA and SQIVND (reference sequence). The CDR3 loop is CASSASRTGYEQYF. CDR3 nucleotides: TGTGCCAGTAGTGCAAGTAGGACAGGCTACGAGCAGTACTTC.

The DNA for the CDR3 is TGTGCCACCAGCAGAGATGGGGGACTCAATCAGCCCCAGCATTTT. This encodes CATSRDGGLNQPQHF. V is TRBV15 and J is TRBJ1-5, with D perhaps TRBD1 (5 bases). The V and J ends lost 0 bases and 3 bases respectively, with 9 bases between them. From germline, CDR1 is LNHNV and CDR2 YYDKDF (reference sequence). CDR3 length: 15 residues.

The V call is TRBV30, the J call TRBJ1-5; the D gene is possibly TRBD1 (5 bases). Germline values: CDR1 GTSNPN, CDR2 SVGIG (reference sequence). This CDR3 has 15 residues. Trimming shortened V by 1 base and J by 4 bases, and 14 bases separated the two germline ends. CDR3: CAWSGRDGRNQPQHF. The CDR3 DNA follows: TGTGCCTGGAGTGGCCGGGACGGGAGAAATCAGCCCCAGCATTTT.

This chain joins TRBV6-1 and TRBJ2-2, with a possible D match to TRBD2 (5 bases). The germline V and J ends were trimmed by 6 bases and 4 bases, with 15 bases remaining between them. CDR1 and CDR2 from the germline V gene are MNHNS and SASEGT. The CDR3 totals 15 residues. The DNA for the CDR3 is TGTGCCAGCAGCCGCCCGGAGGAATCCACCGGGGAGCTGTTTTTT. As protein: CASSRPEESTGELFF.

The J gene is TRBJ2-7, the V gene TRBV6-2 or TRBV6-3; 7 nucleotides match TRBD1. CDR3 length: 15 amino acids. Unmatched junction bases numbered 10, after V lost 2 bases and J lost 6 bases. Germline assignment: CDR1 MNHEY and CDR2 SVGEGT. In DNA, the CDR3 is TGTGCCAGCAGTTACAGGAGCGACAGGGTACTCGAGCAGTACTTC. Protein sequence: CASSYRSDRVLEQYF.

This clone was counted once. V usage is TRBV18 and J usage is TRBJ1-1; 7 bases agree with TRBD1. Germline V gene sequence: CDR1 KGHSH, CDR2 LQKENI. Unmatched junction bases numbered 11, after V lost 5 bases and J lost 5 bases. There are 15 residues in the CDR3. CDR3 loop: CASSALTGWETEAFF. In nucleotides, the CDR3 is TGTGCCAGCTCAGCTCTGACAGGGTGGGAGACTGAAGCTTTCTTT.

This chain uses TRBV30 with TRBJ1-1; 8 bases fit TRBD1. With 3 bases clipped from V and 1 base from J, the junction kept 4 bases outside the gene matches. The CDR3 extends over 14 amino acids. Germline V gene sequence: CDR1 GTSNPN, CDR2 SVGIG (reference sequence). CDR3 sequence: CAWSHGQGNTEAFF. CDR3 coding DNA: TGTGCCTGGAGCCATGGACAGGGGAACACTGAAGCTTTCTTT.

The chain recombines TRBV4-3 with TRBJ2-7, with D possibly TRBD1 on 5 matching bases. This CDR3 has 15 amino acids. Trimming took 2 bases from V and 4 from J, leaving 15 bases between them. Germline assignment: CDR1 LGHNA and CDR2 YSLEER. The DNA of the CDR3 is TGCGCCAGCAGCCAAAGGGGTCAGGGTAGGTACGAGCAGTACTTC. Translated, it gives CASSQRGQGRYEQYF.

The CDR3 region is CASSLGQNNSPLHF. In DNA, the CDR3 is TGTGCCAGCAGCTTAGGGCAGAATAATTCACCCCTCCACTTT. The chain uses TRBV11-2 and TRBJ1-6; D not resolved. The V end was cut by 1 base, the J end by 5 bases, with 6 bases between. The CDR3 is 14 amino acids. The germline V gene encodes CDR1 SGHAT and CDR2 FQNNGV.

The chain joins TRBV7-9 to TRBJ2-6; possibly TRBD1 for D (5 bases). Trimming left V 8 bases short and J 2 bases short, with 13 bases between. There are 15 residues in the CDR3. Germline V CDR1 and CDR2: SEHNR, FQNEAQ (reference sequence). CDR3 loop: CASPLQVAGANVLTF. The CDR3 nucleotides are TGTGCCAGCCCCTTACAGGTGGCTGGGGCCAACGTCCTGACTTTC.

The chain carries TRBV19 and TRBJ1-2; 7 nucleotides align to TRBD1. In germline, CDR1 is LNHDA, CDR2 SQIVND (reference sequence). Trimming removed 9 bases from V and 0 bases from J; junction bases left unmatched: 4. The CDR3 runs 13 residues. As DNA, the CDR3 is TGTGCCAGCAGACAGGGCCCTAACTATGGCTACACCTTC. The encoded protein is CASRQGPNYGYTF. Based on the CDR3 plus reference TRBV19 and TRBJ1-2, the full variable domain is DGGITQSPKYLFRKEGQNVTLSCEQNLNHDAMYWYRQDPGQGLRLIYYSQIVNDFQKGDIAEGYSVSREKKESFPLTVTSAQKNPTAFYLCASRQGPNYGYTFGSGTRLTVV.

The chain employs TRBV27 and TRBJ2-7, with D possibly being TRBD1 (6 bases). The CDR3 is 15 amino acids. Germline V gene sequence: CDR1 MNHEY, CDR2 SMNVEV (reference sequence). The V gene lost 3 bases and the J gene lost 7 bases, with 19 bases spanning the gap. The CDR3 loop is CASSFIGKGVGEQYF. The CDR3 region has the DNA TGTGCCAGCAGTTTCATCGGTAAGGGGGTAGGAGAGCAGTACTTC.